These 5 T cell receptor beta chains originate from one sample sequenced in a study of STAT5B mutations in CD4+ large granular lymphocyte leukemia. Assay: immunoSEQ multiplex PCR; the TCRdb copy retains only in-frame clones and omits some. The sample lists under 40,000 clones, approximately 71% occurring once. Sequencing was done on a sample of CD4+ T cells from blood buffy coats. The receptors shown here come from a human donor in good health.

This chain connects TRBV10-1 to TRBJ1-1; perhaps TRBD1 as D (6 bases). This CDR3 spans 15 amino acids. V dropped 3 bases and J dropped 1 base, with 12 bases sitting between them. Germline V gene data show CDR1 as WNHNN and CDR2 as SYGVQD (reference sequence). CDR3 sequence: CASSDSGAPNTEAFF. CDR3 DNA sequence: TGCGCCAGCAGTGACTCAGGGGCCCCGAACACTGAAGCTTTCTTT.

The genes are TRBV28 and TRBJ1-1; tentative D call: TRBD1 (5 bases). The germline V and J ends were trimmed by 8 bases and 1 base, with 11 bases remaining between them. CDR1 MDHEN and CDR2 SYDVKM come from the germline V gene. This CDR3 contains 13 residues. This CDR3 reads CASPKGRNTEAFF. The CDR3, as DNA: TGTGCCAGCCCAAAGGGGCGGAACACTGAAGCTTTCTTT.

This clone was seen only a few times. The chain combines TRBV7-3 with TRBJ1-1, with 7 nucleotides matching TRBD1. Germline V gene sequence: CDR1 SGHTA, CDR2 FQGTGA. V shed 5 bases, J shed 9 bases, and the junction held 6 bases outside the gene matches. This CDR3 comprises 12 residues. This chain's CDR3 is CASSPSTGQAFF. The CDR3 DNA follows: TGTGCCAGCAGCCCATCGACAGGGCAAGCTTTCTTT.

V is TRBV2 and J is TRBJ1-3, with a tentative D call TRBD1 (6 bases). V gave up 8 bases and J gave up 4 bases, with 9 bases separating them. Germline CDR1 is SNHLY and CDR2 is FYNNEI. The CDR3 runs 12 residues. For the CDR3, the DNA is TGTGCCAGCTCGGGGGCCGGAAACACCATATATTTT. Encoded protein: CASSGAGNTIYF.

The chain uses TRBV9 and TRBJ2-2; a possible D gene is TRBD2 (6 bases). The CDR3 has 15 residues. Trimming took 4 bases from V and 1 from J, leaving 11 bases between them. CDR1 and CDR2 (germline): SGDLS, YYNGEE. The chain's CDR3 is CASSILRENTGELFF. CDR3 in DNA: TGTGCCAGCAGCATATTGCGGGAGAACACCGGGGAGCTGTTTTTT.